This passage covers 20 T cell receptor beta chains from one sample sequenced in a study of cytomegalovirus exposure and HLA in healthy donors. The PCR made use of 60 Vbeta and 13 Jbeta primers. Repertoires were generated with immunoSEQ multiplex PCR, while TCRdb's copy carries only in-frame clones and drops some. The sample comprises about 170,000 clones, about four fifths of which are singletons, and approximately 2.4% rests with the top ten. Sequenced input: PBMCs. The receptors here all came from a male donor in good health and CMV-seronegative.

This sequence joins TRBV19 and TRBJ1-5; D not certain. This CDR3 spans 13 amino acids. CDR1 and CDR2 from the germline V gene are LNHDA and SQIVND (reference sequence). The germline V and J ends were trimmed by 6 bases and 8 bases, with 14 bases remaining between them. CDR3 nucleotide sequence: TGTGCCAGTAGGAGGAGGTCGGTTGAGCCCCAGCATTTT. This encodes CASRRRSVEPQHF.

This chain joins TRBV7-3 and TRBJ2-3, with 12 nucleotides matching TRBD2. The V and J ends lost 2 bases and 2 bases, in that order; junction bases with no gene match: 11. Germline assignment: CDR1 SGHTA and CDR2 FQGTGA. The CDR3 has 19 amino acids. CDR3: CASSLSASGGAFFTDTQYF. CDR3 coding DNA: TGTGCCAGCAGCTTATCGGCTAGCGGGGGGGCCTTCTTCACAGATACGCAGTATTTT.

CDR3 nucleotide sequence: TGTGCCAGCAGTTACGCAAGACAGAAAGTGAACACTGAAGCTTTCTTT. This gives the protein CASSYARQKVNTEAFF. V usage is TRBV6-5 and J usage is TRBJ1-1; D may be TRBD1 (5 bases). V was pared by 2 bases and J by 0 bases, with 13 bases between. The CDR3 totals 16 residues. The germline V gene has CDR1 MNHEY and CDR2 SVGAGI.

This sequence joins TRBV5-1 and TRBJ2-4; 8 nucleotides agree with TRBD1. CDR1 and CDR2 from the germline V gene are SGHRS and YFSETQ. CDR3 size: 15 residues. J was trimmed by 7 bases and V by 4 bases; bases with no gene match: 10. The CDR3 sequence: CASSPGSGGSNIQYF. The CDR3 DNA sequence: TGCGCCAGCAGCCCGGGGTCAGGGGGCAGCAACATTCAGTACTTC.

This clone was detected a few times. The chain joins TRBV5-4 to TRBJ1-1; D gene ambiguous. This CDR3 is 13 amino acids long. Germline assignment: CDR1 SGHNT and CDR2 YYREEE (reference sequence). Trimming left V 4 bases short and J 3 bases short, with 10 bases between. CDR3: CASSLVGDTEAFF. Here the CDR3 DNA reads TGTGCCAGCAGCCTGGTTGGAGACACTGAAGCTTTCTTT.

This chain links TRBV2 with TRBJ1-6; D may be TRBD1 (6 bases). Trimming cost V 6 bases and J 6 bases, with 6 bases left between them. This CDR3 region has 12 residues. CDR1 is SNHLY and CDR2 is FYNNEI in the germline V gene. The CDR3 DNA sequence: TGTGCCAGCAGGGACAGTAATTCACCCCTCCACTTT. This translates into CASRDSNSPLHF. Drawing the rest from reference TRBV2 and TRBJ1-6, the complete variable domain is EPEVTQTPSHQVTQMGQEVILRCVPISNHLYFYWYRQILGQKVEFLVSFYNNEISEKSEIFDDQFSVERPDGSNFTLKIRSTKLEDSAMYFCASRDSNSPLHFGNGTRLTVT.

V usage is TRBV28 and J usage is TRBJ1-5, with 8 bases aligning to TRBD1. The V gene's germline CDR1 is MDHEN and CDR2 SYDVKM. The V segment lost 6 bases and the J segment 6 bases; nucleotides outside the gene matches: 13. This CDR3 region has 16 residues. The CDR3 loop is CASSLLDRGSVQPQHF. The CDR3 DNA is TGTGCCAGCAGCCTTCTAGACAGGGGATCGGTTCAGCCCCAGCATTTT.

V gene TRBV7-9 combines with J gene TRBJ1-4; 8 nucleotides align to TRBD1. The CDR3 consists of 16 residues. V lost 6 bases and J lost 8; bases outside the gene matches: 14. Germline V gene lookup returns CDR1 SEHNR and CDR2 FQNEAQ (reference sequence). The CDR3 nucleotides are TGTGCCAGCAGTGGGGCAGGGGGCGCGCGGGCCGAAAAACTGTTTTTT. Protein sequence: CASSGAGGARAEKLFF.

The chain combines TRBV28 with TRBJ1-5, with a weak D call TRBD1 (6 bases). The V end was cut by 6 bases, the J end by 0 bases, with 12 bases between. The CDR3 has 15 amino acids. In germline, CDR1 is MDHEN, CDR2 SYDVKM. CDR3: CASRVQGYSNQPQHF. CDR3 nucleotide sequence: TGTGCCAGCAGAGTCCAGGGGTATAGCAATCAGCCCCAGCATTTT.

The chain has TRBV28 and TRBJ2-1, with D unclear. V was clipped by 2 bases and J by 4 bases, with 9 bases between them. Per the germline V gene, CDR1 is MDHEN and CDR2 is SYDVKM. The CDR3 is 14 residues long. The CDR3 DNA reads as TGTGCCAGCAGTTTAGGCAGATCTTACAATGAGCAGTTCTTC. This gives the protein CASSLGRSYNEQFF.

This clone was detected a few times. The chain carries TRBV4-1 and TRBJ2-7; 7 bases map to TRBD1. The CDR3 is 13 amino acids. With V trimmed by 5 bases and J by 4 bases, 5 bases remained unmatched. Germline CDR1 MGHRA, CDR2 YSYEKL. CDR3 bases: TGCGCCAGCAGCTTCGACAGGGATTACGAGCAGTACTTC. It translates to CASSFDRDYEQYF.

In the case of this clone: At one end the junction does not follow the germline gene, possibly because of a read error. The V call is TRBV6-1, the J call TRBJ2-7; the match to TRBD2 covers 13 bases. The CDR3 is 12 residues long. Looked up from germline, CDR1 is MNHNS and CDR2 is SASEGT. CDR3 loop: CASSGGLAGELF. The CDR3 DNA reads TGTGCCAGCAGTGGAGGACTAGCGGGAGAATTGTTC.

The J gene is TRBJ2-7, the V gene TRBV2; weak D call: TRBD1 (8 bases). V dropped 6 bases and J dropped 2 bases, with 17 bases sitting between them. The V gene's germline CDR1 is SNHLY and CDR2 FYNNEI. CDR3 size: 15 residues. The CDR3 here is CASSDTGGATYEQYF. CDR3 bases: TGTGCCAGCAGCGATACAGGGGGGGCCACCTACGAGCAGTACTTC.

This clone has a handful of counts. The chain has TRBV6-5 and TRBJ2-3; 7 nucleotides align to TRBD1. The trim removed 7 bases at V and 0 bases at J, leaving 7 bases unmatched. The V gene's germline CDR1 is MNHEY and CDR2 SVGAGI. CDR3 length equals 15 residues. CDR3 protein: CASTTGVLSTDTQYF. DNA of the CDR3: TGTGCCAGCACCACAGGGGTCCTGAGCACAGATACGCAGTATTTT.

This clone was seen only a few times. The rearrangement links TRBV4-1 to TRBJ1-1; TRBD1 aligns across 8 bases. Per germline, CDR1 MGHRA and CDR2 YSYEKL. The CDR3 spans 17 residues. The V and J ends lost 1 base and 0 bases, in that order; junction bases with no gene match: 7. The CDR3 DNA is TGCGCCAGCAGCCAAGGGCAGGGGGCCGCCATGAACACTGAAGCTTTCTTT. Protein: CASSQGQGAAMNTEAFF.

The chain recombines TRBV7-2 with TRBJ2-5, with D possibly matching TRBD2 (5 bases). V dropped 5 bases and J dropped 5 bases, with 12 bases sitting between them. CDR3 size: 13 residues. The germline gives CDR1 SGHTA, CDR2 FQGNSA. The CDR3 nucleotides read TGTGCCAGCAGCCGGGGTTTGGGGGAGACCCAGTACTTC. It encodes CASSRGLGETQYF.

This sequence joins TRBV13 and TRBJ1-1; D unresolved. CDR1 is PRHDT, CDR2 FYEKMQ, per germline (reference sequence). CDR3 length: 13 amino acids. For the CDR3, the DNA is TGTGCTGGACGTGGGTCGGGAAACACTGAAGCTTTCTTT. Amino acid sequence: CAGRGSGNTEAFF.

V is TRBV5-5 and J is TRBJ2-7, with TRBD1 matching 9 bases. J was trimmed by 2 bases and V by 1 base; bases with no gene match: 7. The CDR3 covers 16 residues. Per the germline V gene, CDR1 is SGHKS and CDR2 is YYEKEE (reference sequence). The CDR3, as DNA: TGTGCCAGCAGCTTGTTGGGGACAGGGAGCCCCTACGAGCAGTACTTC. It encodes CASSLLGTGSPYEQYF.

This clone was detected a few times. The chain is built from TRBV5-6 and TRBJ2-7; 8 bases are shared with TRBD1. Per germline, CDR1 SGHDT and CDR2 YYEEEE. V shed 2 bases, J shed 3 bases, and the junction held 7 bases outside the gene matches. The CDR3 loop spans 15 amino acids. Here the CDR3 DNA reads TGTGCCAGCAGCTTAGCCGGGACAGGCCTCTACGAGCAGTACTTC. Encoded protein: CASSLAGTGLYEQYF.

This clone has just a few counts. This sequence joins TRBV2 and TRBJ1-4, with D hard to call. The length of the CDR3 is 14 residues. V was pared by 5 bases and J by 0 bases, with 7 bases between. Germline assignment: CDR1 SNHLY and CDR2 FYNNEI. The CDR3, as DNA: TGTGCCAGCAGTCGACAAGCAACTAATGAAAAACTGTTTTTT. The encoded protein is CASSRQATNEKLFF.